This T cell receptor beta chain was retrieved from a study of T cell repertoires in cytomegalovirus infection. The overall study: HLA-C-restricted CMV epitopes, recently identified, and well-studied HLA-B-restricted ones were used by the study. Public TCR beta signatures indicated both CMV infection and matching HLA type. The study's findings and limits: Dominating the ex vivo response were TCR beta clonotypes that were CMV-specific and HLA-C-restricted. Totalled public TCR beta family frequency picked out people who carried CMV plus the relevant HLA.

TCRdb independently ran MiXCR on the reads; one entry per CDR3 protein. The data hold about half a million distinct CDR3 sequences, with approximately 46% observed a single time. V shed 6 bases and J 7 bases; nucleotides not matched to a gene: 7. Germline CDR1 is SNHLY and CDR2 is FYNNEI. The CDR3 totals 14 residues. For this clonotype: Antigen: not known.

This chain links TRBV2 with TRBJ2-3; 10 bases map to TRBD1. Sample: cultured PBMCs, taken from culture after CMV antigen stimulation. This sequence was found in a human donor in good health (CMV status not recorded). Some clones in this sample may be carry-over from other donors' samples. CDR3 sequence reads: CASRSTGGSYTQYF. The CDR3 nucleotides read TGTGCCAGCAGGTCGACAGGGGGCTCGTATACGCAGTATTTT.